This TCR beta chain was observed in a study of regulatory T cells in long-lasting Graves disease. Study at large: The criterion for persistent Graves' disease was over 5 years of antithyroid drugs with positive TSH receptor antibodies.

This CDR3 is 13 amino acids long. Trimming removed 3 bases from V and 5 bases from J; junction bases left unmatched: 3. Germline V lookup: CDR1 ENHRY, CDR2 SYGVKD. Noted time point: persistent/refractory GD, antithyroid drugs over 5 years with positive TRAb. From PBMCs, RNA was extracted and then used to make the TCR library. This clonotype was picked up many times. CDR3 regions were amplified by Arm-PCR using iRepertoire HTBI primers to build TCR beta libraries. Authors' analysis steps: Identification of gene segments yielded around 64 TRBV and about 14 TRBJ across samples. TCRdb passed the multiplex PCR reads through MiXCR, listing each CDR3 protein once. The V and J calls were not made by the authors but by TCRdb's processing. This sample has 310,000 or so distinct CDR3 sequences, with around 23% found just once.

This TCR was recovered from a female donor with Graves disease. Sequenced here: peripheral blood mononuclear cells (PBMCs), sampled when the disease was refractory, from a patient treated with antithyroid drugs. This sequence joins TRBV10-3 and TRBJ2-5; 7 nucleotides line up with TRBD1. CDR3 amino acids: CAISEQGPETQYF. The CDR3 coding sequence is TGTGCCATCAGTGAACAGGGGCCTGAGACCCAGTACTTC.